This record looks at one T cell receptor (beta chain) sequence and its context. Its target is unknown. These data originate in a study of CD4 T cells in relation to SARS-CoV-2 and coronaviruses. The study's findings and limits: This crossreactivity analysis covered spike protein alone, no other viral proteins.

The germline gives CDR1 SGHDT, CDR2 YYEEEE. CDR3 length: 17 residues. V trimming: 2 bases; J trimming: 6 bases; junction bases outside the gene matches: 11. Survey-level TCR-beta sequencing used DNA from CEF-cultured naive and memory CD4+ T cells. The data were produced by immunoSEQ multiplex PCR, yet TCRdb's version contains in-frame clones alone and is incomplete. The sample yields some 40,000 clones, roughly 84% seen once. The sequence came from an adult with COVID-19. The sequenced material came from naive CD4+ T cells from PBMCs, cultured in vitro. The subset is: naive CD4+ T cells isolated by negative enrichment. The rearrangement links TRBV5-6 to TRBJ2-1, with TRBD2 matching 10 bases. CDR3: CASSLGSLAGEGNEQFF. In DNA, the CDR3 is TGTGCCAGCAGCTTAGGCTCCCTAGCGGGAGAGGGCAATGAGCAGTTCTTC.